Listed here are 31 T cell receptor beta chains from one sample, sequenced in a study of T cell changes during pregnancy in multiple sclerosis. Generated by immunoSEQ multiplex PCR, the TCRdb table keeps only in-frame clones and is missing some. The table records over 55,000 clones, about 88% of them present only once. The sample in question was peripheral blood, obtained in the first trimester of pregnancy. The receptors stem from a female donor with multiple sclerosis, enrolled in a pregnancy study.

CDR3 nucleotides: TGTGCCAGCAGTGGGGCGGGAAATTTGGCTGAAGCTTTCTTT. Translating gives CASSGAGNLAEAFF. The J gene is TRBJ1-1, the V gene TRBV6-1, with D unclear. CDR3 length equals 14 residues. V lost 4 bases and J lost 6, with 15 bases in between. Germline CDR1 is MNHNS and CDR2 is SASEGT.

The chain combines TRBV5-4 with TRBJ1-4; TRBD1 matches 11 bases. V dropped 5 bases and J dropped 7; count of bases not matched to a gene: 7. This CDR3 has 15 residues. Germline values: CDR1 SGHNT, CDR2 YYREEE (reference sequence). The CDR3 loop is CASSDGQGAGEKLFF. CDR3 nucleotide sequence: TGTGCCAGCAGTGACGGACAGGGGGCAGGTGAAAAACTGTTTTTT.

V usage is TRBV6-5 and J usage is TRBJ2-6; D is unclear. Germline CDR1 is MNHEY and CDR2 is SVGAGI. Deletions cut 4 bases from V and 1 base from J, with 2 bases between. The CDR3 loop spans 13 amino acids. The CDR3 sequence: CASSSSGANVLTF. The CDR3 bases are TGTGCCAGCAGTTCATCTGGGGCCAACGTCCTGACTTTC.

The chain couples TRBV21-1 to TRBJ2-7; TRBD2 is taken as the D call from the table, unchecked against the DNA. TRBV21-1 has pseudogene status. CDR3 length equals 20 residues. The CDR3 DNA reads as TGTGCCAGCAGCAAAGGGGTACCGAGGACTAGCGGGAGTGATACCTACGAGCAGTACTTC. This encodes CASSKGVPRTSGSDTYEQYF.

The gene calls are TRBV7-9 and TRBJ1-1, with TRBD1 matching 7 bases. The germline gives CDR1 SEHNR, CDR2 FQNEAQ (reference sequence). The CDR3 sequence is 14 residues long. With V trimmed by 5 bases and J by 5 bases, 8 bases remained unmatched. The CDR3 is CASSLWTGGTEAFF. The CDR3 DNA reads as TGTGCCAGCAGCCTTTGGACAGGAGGGACTGAAGCTTTCTTT.

The count of this clone is one. The chain couples TRBV19 to TRBJ2-7; 7 nucleotides agree with TRBD1. Trimming at V came to 8 bases and at J to 0 bases, leaving 7 bases not matched to a gene. Germline CDR1 and CDR2: LNHDA and SQIVND (reference sequence). The CDR3 totals 14 residues. CDR3 nucleotides: TGTGCCAGTGGTTCCGGGACAGACTCCTACGAGCAGTACTTC. Residues: CASGSGTDSYEQYF.

This chain connects TRBV5-4 to TRBJ1-3; D gene uncertain. The CDR3 contains 17 residues. Germline V gene data show CDR1 as SGHNT and CDR2 as YYREEE (reference sequence). Between the trimmed V and J ends, which lost 4 bases and 0 bases, there was a span of 17 bases. The CDR3 sequence: CASSLPLDGGSGNTIYF. CDR3 sequence (DNA): TGTGCCAGCAGCCTCCCTTTAGACGGAGGCTCTGGAAACACCATATATTTT.

The chain carries TRBV13 and TRBJ1-2; 8 nucleotides agree with TRBD1. The length of the CDR3 is 15 residues. With V trimmed by 4 bases and J by 3 bases, 7 bases remained unmatched. Germline CDR1 and CDR2: PRHDT and FYEKMQ (reference sequence). The CDR3 DNA follows: TGTGCCAGCAGCTCATCCGGGACAGGCTACTATGGCTACACCTTC. This codes for CASSSSGTGYYGYTF.

J is TRBJ2-3 and V is TRBV25-1; a possible D gene is TRBD2 (6 bases). Between the trimmed V and J ends, which lost 3 bases and 4 bases, there was a span of 17 bases. The CDR3 has 16 residues. CDR1 and CDR2 (germline): MGHDK, SYGVNS. The CDR3 bases are TGTGCCAGCAGTGACCCCGGGACTGCCTCGCCAGATACGCAGTATTTT. Protein: CASSDPGTASPDTQYF.

This clone was detected once. CDR3 bases: TGTGCCAGCAGTCCCCCCCCGACAGGCATGGCTGGGGCCAACGTCCTGACTTTC. This encodes CASSPPPTGMAGANVLTF. The chain carries TRBV27 and TRBJ2-6; tentatively, D is TRBD1 (6 bases). Germline V gene data show CDR1 as MNHEY and CDR2 as SMNVEV (reference sequence). CDR3 length equals 18 residues. V gave up 5 bases and J gave up 2 bases, with 19 bases separating them.

This chain uses TRBV6-1 with TRBJ1-2, with D perhaps matching TRBD1 (5 bases). This CDR3 is 13 amino acids long. CDR1 and CDR2 (germline): MNHNS, SASEGT. Trimming cost V 4 bases and J 3 bases, with 9 bases left between them. The CDR3 reads CASSAGTHYGYTF. CDR3 sequence (DNA): TGTGCCAGCAGTGCTGGGACTCACTATGGCTACACCTTC.

V is TRBV27 and J is TRBJ2-7, with D uncertain. This CDR3 contains 13 residues. V was pared by 4 bases and J by 3 bases, with 10 bases between. The germline V gene has CDR1 MNHEY and CDR2 SMNVEV (reference sequence). The CDR3 bases are TGTGCCAGCAGTTCGCTCTTCGGCTACGAGCAGTACTTC. As protein: CASSSLFGYEQYF.

In regard to this clone: At one end, the junction sequence differs from germline, possibly due to a read error. The CDR3 coding sequence is TGTGCCAGCAGTGAAACCCTCACAGTGAACGCTGAAGCTTTCTTT. This translates into CASSETLTVNAEAFF. This rearrangement joins TRBV2 to TRBJ1-1; D gene ambiguous. Germline-derived CDR1 and CDR2 are SNHLY and FYNNEI. This CDR3 comprises 15 residues.

CDR3 sequence reads: CASSLVAGIQETQYF. Written as DNA, the CDR3 is TGCGCCAGCAGCTTGGTGGCAGGGATACAAGAGACCCAGTACTTC. This chain connects TRBV5-1 to TRBJ2-5; D may be TRBD1 (5 bases). V lost 0 bases, J lost 2 bases, and 11 bases lay in between. Germline CDR1 reads SGHRS; CDR2 reads YFSETQ. The CDR3 runs to 15 residues.

The chain links TRBV4-3 to TRBJ2-1, with 7 bases that match TRBD1. Trimming removed 4 bases from V and 7 bases from J; junction bases left unmatched: 7. The CDR3 spans 14 residues. The germline gives CDR1 LGHNA, CDR2 YSLEER. The CDR3 region has the DNA TGCGCCAGCAGCCTCCGACAGGGCGGGAATGAGCAGTTCTTC. Translation: CASSLRQGGNEQFF.

The rearrangement links TRBV6-5 to TRBJ1-2; D gene unclear. CDR1 is MNHEY, CDR2 SVGAGI, per germline. Trimming removed 4 bases at V and 8 bases at J, with 20 bases between. The CDR3 is 15 amino acids. The CDR3: CASSSRGTSVGGYTF. In DNA, the CDR3 is TGTGCCAGCAGTTCTCGGGGTACTTCGGTCGGAGGCTACACCTTC.

This chain links TRBV7-7 with TRBJ2-5, with 7 bases lining up with TRBD1. Unmatched junction bases numbered 2, after V lost 4 bases and J lost 0 bases. The CDR3 is made up of 14 amino acids. Germline V CDR1 and CDR2: SSHAT, FNYEAQ (reference sequence). The CDR3 reads CASSSQGNQETQYF. Written as DNA, the CDR3 is TGTGCCAGCAGCTCACAGGGGAACCAAGAGACCCAGTACTTC. The full variable domain, with the rest looked up from reference TRBV7-7 and TRBJ2-5, is GAGVSQSPRYKVTKRGQDVTLRCDPISSHATLYWYQQALGQGPEFLTYFNYEAQPDKSGLPSDRFSAERPEGSISTLTIQRTEQRDSAMYRCASSSQGNQETQYFGPGTRLLVL.

Turning to this clone: A junction end diverges from the germline sequence, so it may reflect a read error. V and J are TRBV7-9 and TRBJ2-1; 9 bases agree with TRBD2. There are 15 residues in the CDR3. Germline V lookup: CDR1 SEHNR, CDR2 FQNEAQ (reference sequence). CDR3 in DNA: TGTGCCAGCAGCTTTGGGACTAGCTCCCACAATGAGCAGTTCTTC. This translates into CASSFGTSSHNEQFF.

V and J are TRBV30 and TRBJ1-4, with D maybe TRBD1 (6 bases). The CDR3 consists of 13 residues. Germline assignment: CDR1 GTSNPN and CDR2 SVGIG (reference sequence). The V end was cut by 1 base, the J end by 8 bases, with 11 bases between. CDR3 in amino acids: CAWSEGGGEKLFF. The CDR3 nucleotides read TGTGCCTGGAGTGAGGGGGGGGGCGAAAAACTGTTTTTT.

This clone was recorded only once. The rearrangement uses TRBV27 and TRBJ2-1, with TRBD1 matching over 7 bases. V dropped 4 bases and J dropped 4; count of bases not matched to a gene: 10. The length of the CDR3 is 16 residues. Germline lookup yields CDR1 MNHEY and CDR2 SMNVEV (reference sequence). The chain's CDR3 is CASSSETGRGYNEQFF. CDR3 sequence (DNA): TGTGCCAGCAGTTCCGAGACAGGGAGAGGGTACAATGAGCAGTTCTTC.

This chain links TRBV6-1 with TRBJ1-5; D is possibly TRBD1 (6 bases). The CDR3 loop spans 16 amino acids. CDR1 and CDR2 from the germline V gene are MNHNS and SASEGT. The V and J ends lost 2 bases and 4 bases respectively, with 15 bases between them. CDR3 coding DNA: TGTGCCAGCAGTGAATTGGCAGGGGTTGGAAATCAGCCCCAGCATTTT. Translating gives CASSELAGVGNQPQHF.

The gene calls are TRBV11-2 and TRBJ2-5; 7 nucleotides agree with TRBD2. Germline V gives CDR1 SGHAT, CDR2 FQNNGV. The CDR3 totals 17 residues. Trimming at V came to 0 bases and at J to 2 bases, leaving 9 bases not matched to a gene. The CDR3 region is CASSLDLQTSVQETQYF. The CDR3 DNA follows: TGTGCCAGCAGCTTAGATTTGCAAACTAGCGTACAAGAGACCCAGTACTTC.

This chain links TRBV5-1 with TRBJ2-1; 16 bases match TRBD2. Germline assignment: CDR1 SGHRS and CDR2 YFSETQ. The length of the CDR3 is 15 residues. The trim removed 4 bases at V and 7 bases at J, leaving 2 bases unmatched. CDR3 nucleotides: TGCGCCAGCAGCCCGGGACTAGCGGGAGGGAATGAGCAGTTCTTC. Protein: CASSPGLAGGNEQFF.

This clone was counted once. The chain recombines TRBV19 with TRBJ1-1; 7 bases map to TRBD1. The CDR3 covers 14 residues. The junction had 9 bases not matched to a gene; V was cut back by 6 bases and J by 5 bases. Per the germline V gene, CDR1 is LNHDA and CDR2 is SQIVND (reference sequence). The CDR3 DNA reads TGTGCCAGTAGCCTAGACAGGGCTCTTACTGAAGCTTTCTTT. Protein: CASSLDRALTEAFF.

The chain has TRBV7-8 and TRBJ1-5; no definite D call. Germline loops: CDR1 SGHVS, CDR2 FQNEAQ. Trimming stripped 1 base from V and 3 bases from J, with 7 bases between. The CDR3 is 14 residues long. The CDR3 region has the DNA TGTGCCAGCAGCTTAGTCAGTTTCAATCAGCCCCAGCATTTT. The encoded protein is CASSLVSFNQPQHF.

The rearrangement uses TRBV19 and TRBJ2-3, with D possibly TRBD1 on 5 matching bases. Trimming stripped 7 bases from V and 2 bases from J, with 16 bases between. CDR3 length: 15 residues. Germline V gives CDR1 LNHDA, CDR2 SQIVND (reference sequence). DNA of the CDR3: TGTGCCAGTACCCTAGGGGCAGGGCCCACAGATACGCAGTATTTT. Protein sequence: CASTLGAGPTDTQYF.

The chain couples TRBV27 to TRBJ2-1, with TRBD1 as a possible D gene (6 bases). There are 14 residues in the CDR3. The germline CDR1 and CDR2 sequences are MNHEY and SMNVEV (reference sequence). V dropped 6 bases and J dropped 4 bases, with 13 bases sitting between them. The CDR3 is CASSPSDRYNEQFF. The CDR3 DNA is TGTGCCAGCAGCCCATCCGACAGGTACAATGAGCAGTTCTTC.

The chain is built from TRBV7-3 and TRBJ1-1; D ambiguous. The CDR3 totals 14 residues. Germline CDR1 SGHTA, CDR2 FQGTGA. V was trimmed by 2 bases and J by 0 bases, leaving 7 bases between them. This chain's CDR3 is CASSLGLMNTEAFF. The CDR3 nucleotides read TGTGCCAGCAGCTTAGGACTGATGAACACTGAAGCTTTCTTT.

Remarks on this clone: Relative to the germline gene, one junction end is altered; a read error may explain this. The chain joins TRBV13 to TRBJ2-7; the match to TRBD1 covers 10 bases. Germline CDR1 is PRHDT and CDR2 is FYEKMQ (reference sequence). This CDR3 has 14 amino acids. This chain's CDR3 is CASSLGTGVFEQYF. In nucleotides, the CDR3 is TGTGCCAGCAGCCTAGGGACAGGGGTTTTCGAGCAGTACTTC. Variable domain in full (rest from reference TRBV13 and TRBJ2-7): AAGVIQSPRHLIKEKRETATLKCYPIPRHDTVYWYQQGPGQDPQFLISFYEKMQSDKGSIPDRFSAQQFSDYHSELNMSSLELGDSALYFCASSLGTGVFEQYFGPGTRLTVT.

The chain carries TRBV19 and TRBJ1-3, with 9 bases lining up with TRBD1. The germline CDR1 and CDR2 sequences are LNHDA and SQIVND (reference sequence). The CDR3 consists of 14 residues. V lost 7 bases to trimming and J lost 3 bases; unmatched junction nucleotides: 4. CDR3 DNA: TGTGCCAGTAACACAGGGGGCGTTGGAAACACCATATATTTT. Protein: CASNTGGVGNTIYF.

V and J are TRBV7-2 and TRBJ1-3, with TRBD1 as a possible D gene (5 bases). The CDR3 totals 15 residues. Trimming left V 6 bases short and J 0 bases short, with 12 bases between. Germline V gene data show CDR1 as SGHTA and CDR2 as FQGNSA. The CDR3 region is CASRQDIFSGNTIYF. Written as DNA, the CDR3 is TGTGCCAGCAGACAGGACATCTTCTCTGGAAACACCATATATTTT.